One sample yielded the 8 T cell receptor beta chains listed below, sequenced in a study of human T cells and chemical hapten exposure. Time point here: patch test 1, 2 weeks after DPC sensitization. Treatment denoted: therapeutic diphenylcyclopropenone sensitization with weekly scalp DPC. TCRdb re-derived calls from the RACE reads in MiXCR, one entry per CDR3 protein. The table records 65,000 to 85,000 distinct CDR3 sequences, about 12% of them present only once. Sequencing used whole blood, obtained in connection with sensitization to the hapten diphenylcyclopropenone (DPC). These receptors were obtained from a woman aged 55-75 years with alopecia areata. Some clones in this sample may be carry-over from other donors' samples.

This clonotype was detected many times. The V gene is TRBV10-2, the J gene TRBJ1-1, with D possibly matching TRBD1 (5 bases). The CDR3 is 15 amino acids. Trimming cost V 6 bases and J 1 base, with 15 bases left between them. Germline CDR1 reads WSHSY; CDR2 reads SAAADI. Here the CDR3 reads CASREGPGTNTEAFF. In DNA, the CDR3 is TGCGCCAGCAGGGAGGGGCCGGGGACGAACACTGAAGCTTTCTTT.

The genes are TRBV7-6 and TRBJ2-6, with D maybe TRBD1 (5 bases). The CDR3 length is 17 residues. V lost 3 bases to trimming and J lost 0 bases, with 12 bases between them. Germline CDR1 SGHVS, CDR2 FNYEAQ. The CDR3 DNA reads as TGTGCCAGCAGCTTCGTGCAGGGAAACTCTGGGGCCAACGTCCTGACTTTC. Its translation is CASSFVQGNSGANVLTF.

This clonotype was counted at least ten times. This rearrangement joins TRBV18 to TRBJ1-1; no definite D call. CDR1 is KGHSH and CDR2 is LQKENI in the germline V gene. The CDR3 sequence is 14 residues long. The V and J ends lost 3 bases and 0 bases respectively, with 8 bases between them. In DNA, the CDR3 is TGTGCCAGCTCACCCCCCTCGGTGAACACTGAAGCTTTCTTT. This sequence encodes CASSPPSVNTEAFF.

This CDR3 is CASSPTGGGMRGYTF. In DNA form, the CDR3 reads TGTGCCAGCTCACCCACCGGGGGAGGGATGAGAGGCTACACCTTC. The gene calls are TRBV18 and TRBJ1-2; a weak D match, TRBD1 (5 bases). CDR1 is KGHSH and CDR2 is LQKENI in the germline V gene. The V end lost 3 bases, the J end lost 8 bases, and 19 bases lay between the germline ends. The CDR3 is made up of 15 amino acids.

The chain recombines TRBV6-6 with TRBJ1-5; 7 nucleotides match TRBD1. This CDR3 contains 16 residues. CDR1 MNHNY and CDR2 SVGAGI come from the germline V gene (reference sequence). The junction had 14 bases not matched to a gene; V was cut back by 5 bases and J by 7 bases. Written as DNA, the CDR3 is TGTGCCAGCAGTCCCGGACAGGTCAGGTTCGGGCAGCCCCAGCATTTT. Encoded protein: CASSPGQVRFGQPQHF.

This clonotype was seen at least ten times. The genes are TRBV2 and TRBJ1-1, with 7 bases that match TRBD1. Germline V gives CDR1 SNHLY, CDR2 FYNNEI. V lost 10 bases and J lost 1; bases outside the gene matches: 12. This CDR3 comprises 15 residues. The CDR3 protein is CATLKTGYPNTEAFF. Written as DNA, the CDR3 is TGTGCCACCCTTAAGACAGGGTACCCGAACACTGAAGCTTTCTTT.

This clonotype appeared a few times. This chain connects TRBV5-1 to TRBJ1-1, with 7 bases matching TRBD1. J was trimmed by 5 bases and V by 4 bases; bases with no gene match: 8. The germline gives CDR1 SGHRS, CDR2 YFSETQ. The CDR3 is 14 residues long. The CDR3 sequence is CASSTQTGTTEAFF. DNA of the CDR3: TGCGCCAGCAGCACCCAGACAGGGACGACTGAAGCTTTCTTT.

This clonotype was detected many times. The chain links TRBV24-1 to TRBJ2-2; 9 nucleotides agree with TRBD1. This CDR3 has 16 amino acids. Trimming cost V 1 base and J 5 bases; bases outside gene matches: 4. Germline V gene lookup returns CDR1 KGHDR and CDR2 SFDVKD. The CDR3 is CATSDFGQGRTGELFF. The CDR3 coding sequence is TGTGCCACCAGTGATTTTGGACAGGGGAGGACCGGGGAGCTGTTTTTT.